Presented here are 10 T cell receptor delta chains from one specimen sequenced in a study of gamma-delta chains in newborns, infants, children. With CATT, TCRdb re-called clones from the reads. The sample has roughly 15,000 delta-chain clones; around 7% are singletons. Sequencing was carried out using blood. The receptors come from a child who was a newborn, infant or young child, either healthy, febrile or measles-vaccinated (not recorded which).

V and J are TRDV2 and TRDJ3; 9 nucleotides match TRDD3. The CDR3 loop spans 20 amino acids. The V and J ends lost 3 bases and 0 bases, in that order; junction bases with no gene match: 11. CDR1 and CDR2 from the germline V gene are GEAIGNYY and EKD. The CDR3 region is CACDAALYWGSSWDTRQMFF. The CDR3 region has the DNA TGTGCCTGTGACGCCGCTTTATACTGGGGGAGCTCCTGGGACACCCGACAGATGTTTTTC.

This chain connects TRDV2 to TRDJ3, with TRDD3 identical over 9 bases. V lost 3 bases to trimming and J lost 0 bases; unmatched junction nucleotides: 11. The CDR3 contains 20 residues. Germline CDR1 reads GEAIGNYY; CDR2 reads EKD. CDR3 DNA: TGTGCCTGTGACTCACTACTGGGGGAGACAAGCTCCTGGGACACCCGACAGATGTTTTTC. Translating gives CACDSLLGETSSWDTRQMFF.

In regard to this clone: This sample also contains other DNA sequences that code for the same CDR3. The gene calls are TRDV2 and TRDJ3, with 9 positions matching TRDD3. The CDR3 spans 19 residues. The junction had 5 bases not matched to a gene; V was cut back by 0 bases and J by 0 bases. The germline gives CDR1 GEAIGNYY, CDR2 EKD. The CDR3 bases are TGTGCCTGTGACACCGTAGTTGGGGGATACTCCTGGGACACCCGACAGATGTTTTTC. Translating it yields CACDTVVGGYSWDTRQMFF.

The chain couples TRDV2 to TRDJ3; TRDD3 might be the D (6 bases). Germline assignment: CDR1 GEAIGNYY and CDR2 EKD. This CDR3 region has 18 residues. Trimming cost V 2 bases and J 0 bases, with 13 bases left between them. CDR3 nucleotide sequence: TGTGCCTGTGACAAATTGGGGGCTCTCTCCTGGGACACCCGACAGATGTTTTTC. Protein sequence: CACDKLGALSWDTRQMFF.

This sequence joins TRDV2 and TRDJ1; D not resolved. This CDR3 has 13 amino acids. V dropped 0 bases and J dropped 4 bases, with 8 bases sitting between them. Per germline, CDR1 GEAIGNYY and CDR2 EKD. CDR3 DNA sequence: TGTGCCTGTGACACCGGGCGACTCGATAAACTCATCTTT. Translation gives CACDTGRLDKLIF.

This clone is categorized as medium-sized. Since a far larger clone is one base different, this is likely a read error. This CDR3 is CACDTVLGDTWGTRQMFF. CDR3 DNA sequence: TGTGCCTGTGACACCGTACTGGGGGATACCTGGGGCACCCGACAGATGTTTTTC. J is TRDJ3 and V is TRDV2, with 12 bases aligning to TRDD3. Germline CDR1 is GEAIGNYY and CDR2 is EKD. CDR3 length: 18 amino acids.

This clone was detected only a few times. This rearrangement joins TRDV2 to TRDJ3; 13 bases map to TRDD3. The CDR3 totals 18 residues. J was trimmed by 5 bases and V by 3 bases; bases with no gene match: 6. Germline CDR1 reads GEAIGNYY; CDR2 reads EKD. Written as DNA, the CDR3 is TGTGCCTGTGACGCCGTACTGGGGGATACGGGGGACACCCGACAGATGTTTTTC. The encoded protein is CACDAVLGDTGDTRQMFF.

This clone was counted a few times. The gene calls are TRDV2 and TRDJ3; 9 bases are a match to TRDD3. The junction had 8 bases not matched to a gene; V was cut back by 0 bases and J by 0 bases. This CDR3 is 20 amino acids long. The germline CDR1 and CDR2 sequences are GEAIGNYY and EKD. CDR3 nucleotides: TGTGCCTGTGACACCGGCTGGGGGATCCAGAGCTCCTGGGACACCCGACAGATGTTTTTC. It codes for CACDTGWGIQSSWDTRQMFF.

This clone was recorded a few times. It is likely a read error: a sequence one base away is far more abundant. Other nucleotide sequences from this sample produce the same CDR3. The V call is TRDV2, the J call TRDJ3; the match to TRDD3 covers 13 bases. The length of the CDR3 is 20 residues. CDR1 GEAIGNYY and CDR2 EKD come from the germline V gene. V lost 3 bases, J lost 0 bases, and 7 bases stayed unmatched. This CDR3 reads CACDAVLGDTSSWDTRQMFF. Written as DNA, the CDR3 is TGTGCCTGTGACGCCGTACTGGGGGATACGAGCTCCTGGGACACCCGACAGATGTTTTTC.

The rearrangement links TRDV2 to TRDJ3; 7 bases align to TRDD3. The CDR3 length is 17 residues. The V and J ends lost 2 bases and 2 bases, in that order; junction bases with no gene match: 5. The V gene's germline CDR1 is GEAIGNYY and CDR2 EKD. The CDR3 loop is CACDSTGEPWDTRQMFF. The DNA of the CDR3 is TGTGCCTGTGACAGTACTGGGGAACCCTGGGACACCCGACAGATGTTTTTC.